Following are 9 T cell receptor beta chains from one sample sequenced in a study of shared clonotypes between healthy human individuals (dated by TCRdb to 2018 to 2020). The library was prepared using the immunoSEQ multiplex PCR assay. TCRdb retrieved this table from immuneACCESS and kept in-frame rearrangements only. Not all clones are present; in checked studies, unresolved V genes account for under half, and no reason is known for the remainder. A total of about a million clones appear in this sample, 60% to 85% of them only once. The biggest ten clones account for about 0.89% of the sample. Sequencing was carried out using memory CD4+ T cells from PBMCs. This specimen's cell subset or site label, interpreted: CD45RA-negative fraction. The receptors were gathered from a man aged 18 to 29 in good health. Some clones in this sample may be carry-over from other donors' samples.

For the CDR3, the DNA is TGTGCCAGCAGCGAACGACCGCCGTCGGATACGCAGTATTTT. Translation: CASSERPPSDTQYF. The chain joins TRBV9 to TRBJ2-3; D remains ambiguous. The CDR3 consists of 14 residues. Germline V gene lookup returns CDR1 SGDLS and CDR2 YYNGEE. V was cut by 3 bases and J by 6 bases, with 14 bases left in between.

The V and J genes are TRBV7-9 and TRBJ2-1, with D possibly being TRBD1 or TRBD2 (6 bases each). Germline assignment: CDR1 SEHNR and CDR2 FQNEAQ (reference sequence). V lost 4 bases and J 10 bases, leaving 23 bases between the germline ends. The CDR3 totals 16 residues. The CDR3 spells CASSSHGIIIGGEQFF. The CDR3 bases are TGTGCCAGCAGCTCCCATGGGATTATCATAGGGGGGGAGCAGTTCTTC.

The V gene is TRBV30, the J gene TRBJ2-6, with D hard to call. CDR3 length: 13 residues. Trimming shortened V by 7 bases and J by 6 bases, and 13 bases separated the two germline ends. From germline, CDR1 is GTSNPN and CDR2 SVGIG (reference sequence). The CDR3 nucleotides read TGTGCCTTGAGATCGGACGAGGCCAACGTCCTGACTTTC. It codes for CALRSDEANVLTF.

This chain uses TRBV5-1 with TRBJ2-1; 9 nucleotides agree with TRBD2. The CDR3 consists of 16 residues. Germline lookup yields CDR1 SGHRS and CDR2 YFSETQ. After removal of 3 bases from V and 8 bases from J, the junction contained 12 bases not matched to a gene. CDR3 residues: CASSWGLADVDYEQFF. CDR3 coding DNA: TGCGCCAGCAGCTGGGGACTAGCTGATGTAGACTATGAGCAGTTCTTC.

This clone appeared a few times. This chain uses TRBV6-1 with TRBJ1-5; possibly TRBD1 for D (6 bases). V was shortened by 6 bases and J by 3 bases, with 12 bases between the two germline ends. The CDR3 is 14 residues long. Germline CDR1 is MNHNS and CDR2 is SASEGT. The CDR3 sequence: CASSADSLNQPQHF. The CDR3 DNA reads TGTGCCAGCAGCGCGGACAGCCTCAATCAGCCCCAGCATTTT.

The chain combines TRBV15 with TRBJ2-7; the D gene is possibly TRBD2 (6 bases). The V gene lost 0 bases and the J gene lost 3 bases, with 12 bases spanning the gap. This CDR3 comprises 15 residues. CDR1 is LNHNV, CDR2 YYDKDF, per germline (reference sequence). CDR3 amino acids: CATSRDGGILYEQYF. The CDR3 bases are TGTGCCACCAGCAGAGATGGAGGGATTCTCTACGAGCAGTACTTC.

This clone was detected only once. For the CDR3, the DNA is TGCGCCAGCAGCTTGAAAGCGGATGGCACTGAAGCTTTCTTT. The encoded protein is CASSLKADGTEAFF. The chain employs TRBV5-1 and TRBJ1-1; no firm D call. The CDR3 contains 14 residues. Germline V gene sequence: CDR1 SGHRS, CDR2 YFSETQ. Trimming pared 1 base from V and 4 bases from J, leaving 11 bases between.

This clone was observed a handful of times. The chain joins TRBV28 to TRBJ2-7, with 8 positions matching TRBD2. The CDR3 spans 13 residues. Germline CDR1 is MDHEN and CDR2 is SYDVKM. J was trimmed by 0 bases and V by 10 bases; bases with no gene match: 5. CDR3 region: CATLAGSSYEQYF. In DNA, the CDR3 is TGTGCCACTTTAGCGGGAAGCTCCTACGAGCAGTACTTC.

The V call is TRBV18, the J call TRBJ2-7; 9 bases are shared with TRBD2. The ends lost 2 bases at V and 6 bases at J; junction bases unmatched: 11. The CDR3 runs to 16 residues. Germline V gene lookup returns CDR1 KGHSH and CDR2 LQKENI. CDR3 sequence (DNA): TGTGCCAGCTCACCAAACGAAGCGGGAGGTGGGGGCGAGCAGTACTTC. Translating gives CASSPNEAGGGGEQYF.